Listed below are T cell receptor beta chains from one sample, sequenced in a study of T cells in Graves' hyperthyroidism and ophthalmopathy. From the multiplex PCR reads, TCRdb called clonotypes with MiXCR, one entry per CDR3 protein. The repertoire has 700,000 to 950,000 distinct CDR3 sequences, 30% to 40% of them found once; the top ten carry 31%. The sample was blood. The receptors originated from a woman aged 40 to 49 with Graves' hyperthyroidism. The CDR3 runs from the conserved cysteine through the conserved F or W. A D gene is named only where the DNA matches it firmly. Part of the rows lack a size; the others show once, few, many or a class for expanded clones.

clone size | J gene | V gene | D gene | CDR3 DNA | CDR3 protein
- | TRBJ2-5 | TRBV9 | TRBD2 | TGTGCCAGCAGCGCCACTAGCGGGTCCCTGGGGACCCAGTACTTC | CASSATSGSLGTQYF
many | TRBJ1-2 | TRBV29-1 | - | TGCAGCGTTGCGCCAGGGTTTAATGGCTACACCTTC | CSVAPGFNGYTF
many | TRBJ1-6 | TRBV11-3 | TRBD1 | TGTGCCAGCAGGCGAAGGTCCGGGACAGGGACGTATTCACCCCTCCACTTT | CASRRRSGTGTYSPLHF
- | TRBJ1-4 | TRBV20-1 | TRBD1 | TGCAGTGCGACCGGGACAGGTTTCGGGGAAAAACTGTTTTTT | CSATGTGFGEKLFF
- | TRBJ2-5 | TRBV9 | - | TGTGCCAGCTCATCGGGGATCGGGGAGACCCAGTACTTC | CASSSGIGETQYF
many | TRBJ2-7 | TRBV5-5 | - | TGTGCCAGCAGCTTGGAAGGTCAGGGAAGGGTATACGAGCAGTACTTC | CASSLEGQGRVYEQYF
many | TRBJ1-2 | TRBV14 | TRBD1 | TGTGCCAGCAGCCGTCGGGACAGGGCTTACTATGGCTACACCTTC | CASSRRDRAYYGYTF
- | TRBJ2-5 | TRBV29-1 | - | TGCAGCGTTCTGCCGGCTAGCAGGGCCCCCGAGAAGACCCAGTACTTC | CSVLPASRAPEKTQYF
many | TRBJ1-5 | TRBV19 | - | TGTGCCAGTAGCCGATCAATTATACAGCCCCAGCATTTT | CASSRSIIQPQHF
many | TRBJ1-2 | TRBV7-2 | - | TGTGCCAGCAGCTTAGGGCAGGCCAGTGGCTACACCTTC | CASSLGQASGYTF
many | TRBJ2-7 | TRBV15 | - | TGTGCCACCAGTAGTCGACACGTCCCGTCCTACGAGCAGTACTTC | CATSSRHVPSYEQYF
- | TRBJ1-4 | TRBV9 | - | TGTGCCAGCAGCGTAGACGGATCGCCGGAGGAAAAACTGTTTTTT | CASSVDGSPEEKLFF
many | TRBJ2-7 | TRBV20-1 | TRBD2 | TGCAGTGCTAGATTACCGGGAGGGCGCTACGAGCAGTACTTC | CSARLPGGRYEQYF
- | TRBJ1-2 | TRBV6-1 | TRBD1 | TGTGCCAGCAGTGAAGGCGTCACAGGGGGCTATGGCTACACCTTC | CASSEGVTGGYGYTF
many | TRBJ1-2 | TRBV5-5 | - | TGTGCCAACAGCTCTTTTTCGGACTATGGCTACACCTTC | CANSSFSDYGYTF
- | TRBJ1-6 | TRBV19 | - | TGTGCCTGGAGTGTACATCAGGGGACAACTTCACCCCTCCACTTT | CAWSVHQGTTSPLHF
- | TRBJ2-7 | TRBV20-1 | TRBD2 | TGCAGTGCAATAGGACTAGCGGGGCTGTACTACGAGCAGTACTTC | CSAIGLAGLYYEQYF
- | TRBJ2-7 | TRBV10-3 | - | TGTGCCGTCACTAGCAGTAGCTCCTACGAGCAGTACTTC | CAVTSSSSYEQYF
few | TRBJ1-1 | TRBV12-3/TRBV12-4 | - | TGTGCCAGCAGCCTTAACCGAGGGGGAAACCGCGAAGCTTTCTTT | CASSLNRGGNREAFF
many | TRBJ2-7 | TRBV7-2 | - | TGTGCCAGCAGCACGGACCTTACCAGCTCCTACGAGCAGTACTTC | CASSTDLTSSYEQYF
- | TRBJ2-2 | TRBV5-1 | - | TGTGCCAGCAGCGGAGACGCGAACACCGGGGAGCTGTTTTTT | CASSGDANTGELFF
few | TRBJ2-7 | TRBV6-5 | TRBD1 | TGTGCCAGCAGTTCCCCGGACAGGGGCGGTTACGAGCAGTACTTC | CASSSPDRGGYEQYF
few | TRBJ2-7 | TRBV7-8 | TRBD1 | TGTGCCAGCAGTCAAGACAAAGGACAGGGGTACGAGCAGTACTTC | CASSQDKGQGYEQYF
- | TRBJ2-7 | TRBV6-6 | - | TGTGCCAGCAGCTCCGGTGGTAGCCTCTACGAGCAGTACTTC | CASSSGGSLYEQYF
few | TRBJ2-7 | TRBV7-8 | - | TGTGCCAGCAGCGCGCGGTTCTCCTACGAGCAGTACTTC | CASSARFSYEQYF
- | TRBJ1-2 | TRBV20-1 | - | TGCAGTGCTATAGGGACTTATGGCTACACCTTC | CSAIGTYGYTF
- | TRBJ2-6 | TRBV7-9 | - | TGTGCCAGCAGCTCCGGTTTGGGGATTGGGGCCAACGTCCTGACTTTC | CASSSGLGIGANVLTF
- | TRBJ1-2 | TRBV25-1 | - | TGTGCCAGCAGTGAACACGGGGGATCTGGCTACACCTTC | CASSEHGGSGYTF
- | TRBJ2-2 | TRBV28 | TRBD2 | TGTGCCACAATACCTAGCGGTCCGAACACCGGGGAGCTGTTTTTT | CATIPSGPNTGELFF
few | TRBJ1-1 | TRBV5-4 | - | TGTGCCAGCAGCTTGGGGGGCGCTTTCTTT | CASSLGGAFF
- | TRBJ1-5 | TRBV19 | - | TGTGCCAGTAGTATGGGGCCGACTAGTCAGCCCCAGCATTTT | CASSMGPTSQPQHF
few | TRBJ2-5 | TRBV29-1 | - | TGCAGCGTTGTGGAGGGGTTGGTAGAGACCCAGTACTTC | CSVVEGLVETQYF
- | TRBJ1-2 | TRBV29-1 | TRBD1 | TGCAGCGTTGAGGACAGGGGGCGAAGGGGCTACACCTTC | CSVEDRGRRGYTF
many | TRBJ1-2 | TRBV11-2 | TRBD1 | TGTGCCAGCAGCACCCGACAGGGTAGCAACTATGGCTACACCTTC | CASSTRQGSNYGYTF
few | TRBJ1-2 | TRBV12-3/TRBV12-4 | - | TGTGCCAGCAGCCAATCAGGGCGCTCGATGCTCAACTATGGCTACACCTTC | CASSQSGRSMLNYGYTF
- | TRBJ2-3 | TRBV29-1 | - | TGCAGCGTTGCGCGCGGGGACCCCACAGATACGCAGTATTTT | CSVARGDPTDTQYF
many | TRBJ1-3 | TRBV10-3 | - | TGTGCCATCAGTGATGGAAACACCATATATTTT | CAISDGNTIYF
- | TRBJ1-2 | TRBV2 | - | TGTGCCAGCAGACCGCAGGGGTATGGCTACACCTTC | CASRPQGYGYTF
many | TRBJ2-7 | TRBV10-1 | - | TGCGCCAGCAGTGAGGAACAGGGCTACCTTAATTACGAGCAGTACTTC | CASSEEQGYLNYEQYF
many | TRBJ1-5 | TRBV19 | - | TGTGCCAGTAGTAAAGGATCTGGAGGGCGAAGCAATCAGCCCCAGCATTTT | CASSKGSGGRSNQPQHF
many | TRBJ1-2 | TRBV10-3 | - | TGTGCCATCAGTGAGCTACAGGGTATGCGAGGCTACACCTTC | CAISELQGMRGYTF
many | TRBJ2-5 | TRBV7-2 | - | TGTGCTAGCAGCTTGGGGTACCAAGAGACCCAGTACTTC | CASSLGYQETQYF
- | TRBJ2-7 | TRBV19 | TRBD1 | TGTGCCAGTAGTGGACCGGGACAGCGACGCGAGCAGTACTTC | CASSGPGQRREQYF
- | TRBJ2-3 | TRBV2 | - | TGTGCCAGCACCCCCCGGCGGGCGGGGCACAGCACAGATACGCAGTATTTT | CASTPRRAGHSTDTQYF
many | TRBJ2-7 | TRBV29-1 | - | TGCAGCGTCCTGAGGTTTCAGGGGTTGAACTACGAGCAGTACTTC | CSVLRFQGLNYEQYF
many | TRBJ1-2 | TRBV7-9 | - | TGTGCCAGCAGCTTAGTTGCAGAAATCTATGGCTACACCTTC | CASSLVAEIYGYTF
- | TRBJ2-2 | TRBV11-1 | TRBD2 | TGTGCCCGGACTAGCGGGAGACAGGGCACCGGGGAGCTGTTTTTT | CARTSGRQGTGELFF
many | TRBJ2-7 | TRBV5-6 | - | TGTGCCAGCAGAGGGGCCAGGGGTAACTCCTACGAGCAGTACTTC | CASRGARGNSYEQYF
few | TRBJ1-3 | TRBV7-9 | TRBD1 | TGTGCCAGCAGTACCCAGGGGGCGCCTGGAAACACCATATATTTT | CASSTQGAPGNTIYF
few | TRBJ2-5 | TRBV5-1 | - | TGCGCCAGTAGCTTGCTACTTCAGGGAGGAGAGACCCAGTACTTC | CASSLLLQGGETQYF
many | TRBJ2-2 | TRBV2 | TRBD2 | TGTGCCAGCAGTGCATGGACTAGCGGGGGCCCGAGGAGTACCGGGGAGCTGTTTTTT | CASSAWTSGGPRSTGELFF
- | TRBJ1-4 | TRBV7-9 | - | TGCGCCAGCAGCCAATATTCGGCGGGGGTCGGACGTGAAAAACTGTTTTTT | CASSQYSAGVGREKLFF
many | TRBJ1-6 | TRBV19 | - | TGTGCCAGTAGTATTTCGGACAGTTATAATTCACCCCTCCACTTT | CASSISDSYNSPLHF
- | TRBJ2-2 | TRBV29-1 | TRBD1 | TGCAGCGCTGAAGGACAGGGGGCGGGGGAGCTGTTTTTT | CSAEGQGAGELFF
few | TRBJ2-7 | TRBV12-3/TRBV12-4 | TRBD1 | TGTGCCAGCAGGGGGACAGGGTATTACGAGCAGTACTTC | CASRGTGYYEQYF
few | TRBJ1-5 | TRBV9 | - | TGTGCCAGCAGCCACCGGGAAGGAAGCAATCAGCCCCAGCATTTT | CASSHREGSNQPQHF
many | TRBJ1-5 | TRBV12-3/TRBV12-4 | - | TGTGCCAGCAAACGGGGTATCCAGCCCCAGCATTTT | CASKRGIQPQHF
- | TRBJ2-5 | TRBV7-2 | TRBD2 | TGCGCCAGCAGCCAAGAAGTTGGCGGGAGCGTCGCAGAGACCCAGTACTTC | CASSQEVGGSVAETQYF
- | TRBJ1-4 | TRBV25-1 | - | TGTGCCAGCAGTGAATATACAGGGAGGGCAACTAATGAAAAACTGTTTTTT | CASSEYTGRATNEKLFF